The rows below give T cell receptor beta chains drawn from one sample of a study of CD4+ T cells in melanoma. The table came from immunoSEQ multiplex PCR; TCRdb's copy has only in-frame clones and leaves some out. The sample consists of about 3,700 clones, around 78% of them appearing once. Input material: tumor tissue. The origin of the receptors is a human donor with melanoma. CDR3s include the opening cysteine and the closing phenylalanine or tryptophan. D genes are given only for firm matches. Expanded clones are given a class, and other clones once, few, many or no size at all.

TRBJ2-3 14 NA TRBV7-3 NA TGTGCCAGCAGCTTAAAGGGTGAAACAGATACGCAGTATTTT CASSLKGETDTQYF
TRBJ2-3 15 NA TRBV5-1 NA TGCGCCAGCAGCTTGGAGGGACATCTTGCAGATACGCAGTATTTT CASSLEGHLADTQYF
TRBJ2-1 12 medium-sized TRBV28 NA TGTGCCAGCAGTCCAGGGGTCAATGAGCAGTTCTTC CASSPGVNEQFF
TRBJ1-5 14 NA TRBV5-6 TRBD1 TGTGCCAGCAGCTTGGGTACAGGGGGTCAGCCCCAGCATTTT CASSLGTGGQPQHF
TRBJ1-2 15 NA TRBV7-2 TRBD1 TGTGCCAGCAGCACGGTATCCGGGACAGGGGATGGCTACACCTTC CASSTVSGTGDGYTF
TRBJ2-5 15 NA TRBV19 TRBD2 TGTGCCAGTAGGCAACTAGCGGATACTCAAGAGACCCAGTACTTC CASRQLADTQETQYF
TRBJ1-4 12 NA TRBV6-5 NA TGTGCCAGCAGTCCAACTAATGAAAAACTGTTTTTT CASSPTNEKLFF
TRBJ2-2 15 NA TRBV11-3 NA TGTGCCAGCAGCTTAACAGGCATTAACACCGGGGAGCTGTTTTTT CASSLTGINTGELFF
TRBJ2-7 13 few TRBV7-3 NA TGTGCCAGCAGCGCCGGCGGGGCCAGCGAGCAGTACTTC CASSAGGASEQYF
TRBJ2-5 13 NA TRBV7-3 TRBD1 TGTGCCAGCCAGGGGGCTTTGGGAGAGACCCAGTACTTC CASQGALGETQYF